This T cell receptor (beta chain) emerged from a study of control samples from healthy donors and cancer patients. Clones were read by immunoSEQ multiplex PCR, and TCRdb kept only the in-frame ones, dropping some. This sample has about 98,000 clones, with roughly three quarters found just once. The CDR3 has 12 residues. Trimming removed 2 bases at V and 6 bases at J, with 7 bases between. The V gene's germline CDR1 is LNHNV and CDR2 YYDKDF (reference sequence). This clonotype was sampled from a woman in her thirties in good health. V and J are TRBV15 and TRBJ1-2; D is undetermined. The source material was blood. The CDR3 sequence: CATSRLGNGYTF. CDR3 nucleotides: TGTGCCACCAGCAGACTAGGGAATGGCTACACCTTC.